Listed below are T cell receptor beta chains from one sample, sequenced in a study of blood T cells in healthy people across ages. TCRdb independently ran MiXCR on the 5' RACE reads; one entry per CDR3 protein. The repertoire has about 1 million distinct CDR3 sequences, less than 50% of them found once; the top ten carry under 20%. Sequenced sample: blood. These receptors were taken from a woman aged 55-69 years in good health. The CDR3 runs from the conserved cysteine through the conserved F or W. Fields, in order: clone size, V gene, J gene, D gene, CDR3 protein, CDR3 DNA. D genes are given only for firm matches. A row's size may be missing; if present it is once, few, many or a size class.

few	TRBV29-1	TRBJ1-2	.	CSVGEGNYGYTF	TGCAGCGTGGGAGAGGGGAACTATGGCTACACCTTC
once	TRBV6-5	TRBJ2-1	TRBD2	CANSPTSGRYNEQFF	TGTGCCAACAGTCCAACTAGCGGGAGATACAATGAGCAGTTCTTC
.	TRBV7-9	TRBJ2-5	.	CASSLPKHKTGSQETQYF	TGTGCCAGCAGCTTACCCAAACATAAGACAGGAAGCCAAGAGACCCAGTACTTC
once	TRBV10-3	TRBJ2-5	.	CAIKPENQETQYF	TGTGCCATCAAACCAGAGAACCAAGAGACCCAGTACTTC
.	TRBV28	TRBJ2-5	.	CASSPAGQRLYQETQYF	TGTGCCAGCAGTCCCGCAGGACAGCGTTTGTACCAAGAGACCCAGTACTTC
many	TRBV10-3	TRBJ2-3	TRBD2	CAISEEAGGVADTQYF	TGTGCCATCAGTGAGGAAGCGGGAGGAGTTGCAGATACGCAGTATTTT
few	TRBV9	TRBJ2-1	TRBD2	CASSVGGSTYNEQFF	TGTGCCAGCAGCGTGGGCGGGAGTACCTACAATGAGCAGTTCTTC
few	TRBV20-1	TRBJ2-7	.	CSATWDGGEQYF	TGCAGTGCTACTTGGGATGGAGGCGAGCAGTACTTC
.	TRBV5-1	TRBJ2-5	TRBD2	CASSLELAGAGETQYF	TGCGCCAGCAGCCTGGAACTAGCGGGAGCTGGAGAGACCCAGTACTTC
.	TRBV27	TRBJ2-7	TRBD1	CASSLIPQGSYEQYF	TGTGCCAGCAGTTTAATTCCACAGGGGTCCTACGAGCAGTACTTC